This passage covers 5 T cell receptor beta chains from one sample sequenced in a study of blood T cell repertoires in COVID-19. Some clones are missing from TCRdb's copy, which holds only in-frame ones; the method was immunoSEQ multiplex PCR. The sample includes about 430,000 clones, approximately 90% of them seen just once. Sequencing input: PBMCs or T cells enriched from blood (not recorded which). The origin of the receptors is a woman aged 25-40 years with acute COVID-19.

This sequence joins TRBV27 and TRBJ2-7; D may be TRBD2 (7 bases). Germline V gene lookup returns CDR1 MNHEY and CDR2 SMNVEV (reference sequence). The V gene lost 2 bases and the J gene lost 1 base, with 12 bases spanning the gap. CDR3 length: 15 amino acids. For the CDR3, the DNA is TGTGCCAGCAGTTTAAGGGGGGGCCCTTCCTACGAGCAGTACTTC. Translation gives CASSLRGGPSYEQYF.

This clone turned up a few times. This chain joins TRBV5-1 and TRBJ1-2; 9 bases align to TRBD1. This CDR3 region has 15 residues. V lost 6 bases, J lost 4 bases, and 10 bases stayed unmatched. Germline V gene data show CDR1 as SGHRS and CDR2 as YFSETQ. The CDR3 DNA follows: TGCGCCAGCACCCCGAGTCCGGGACAGGGCTATGGCTACACCTTC. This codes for CASTPSPGQGYGYTF.

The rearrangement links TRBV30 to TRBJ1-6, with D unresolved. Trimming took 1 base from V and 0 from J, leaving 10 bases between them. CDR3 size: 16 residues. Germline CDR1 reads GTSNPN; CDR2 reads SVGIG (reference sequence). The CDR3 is CAWSAPIHSYNSPLHF. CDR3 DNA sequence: TGTGCCTGGAGTGCCCCAATCCACTCCTATAATTCACCCCTCCACTTT.

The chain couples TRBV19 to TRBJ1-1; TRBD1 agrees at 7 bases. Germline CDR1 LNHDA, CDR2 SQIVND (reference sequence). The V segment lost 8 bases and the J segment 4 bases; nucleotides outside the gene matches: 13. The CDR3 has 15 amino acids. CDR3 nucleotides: TGTGCCAGTTCCGCACTACAGGGGACTGTCACTGAAGCTTTCTTT. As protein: CASSALQGTVTEAFF.

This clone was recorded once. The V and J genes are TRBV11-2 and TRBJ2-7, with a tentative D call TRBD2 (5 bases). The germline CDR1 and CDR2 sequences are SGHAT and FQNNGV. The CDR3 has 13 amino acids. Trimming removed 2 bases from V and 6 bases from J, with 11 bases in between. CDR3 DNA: TGTGCCAGCAGCTTAAGGCAGGCGGGCGAGCAGTACTTC. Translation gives CASSLRQAGEQYF.